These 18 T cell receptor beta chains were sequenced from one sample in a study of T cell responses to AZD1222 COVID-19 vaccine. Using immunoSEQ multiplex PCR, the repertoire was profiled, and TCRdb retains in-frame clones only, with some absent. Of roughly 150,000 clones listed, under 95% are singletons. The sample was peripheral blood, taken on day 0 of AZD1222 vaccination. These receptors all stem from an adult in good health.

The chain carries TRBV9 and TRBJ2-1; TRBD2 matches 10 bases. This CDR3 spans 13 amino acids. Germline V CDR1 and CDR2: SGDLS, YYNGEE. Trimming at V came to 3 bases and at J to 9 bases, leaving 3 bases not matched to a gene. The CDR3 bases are TGTGCCAGCAGCGCAACTAGCGGGATTGAGCAGTTCTTC. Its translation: CASSATSGIEQFF.

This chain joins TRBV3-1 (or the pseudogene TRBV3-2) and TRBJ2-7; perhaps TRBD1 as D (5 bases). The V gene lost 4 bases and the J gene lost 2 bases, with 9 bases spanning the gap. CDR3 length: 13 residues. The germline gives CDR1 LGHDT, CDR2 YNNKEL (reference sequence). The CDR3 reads CASSLTGTYEQYF. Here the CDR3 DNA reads TGTGCCAGCAGCCTTACAGGAACCTACGAGCAGTACTTC.

The CDR3, as DNA: TGTGCCAGCAGCCCTGGGGGGCTAGCGGGACGGGACAATGAGCAGTTCTTC. This encodes CASSPGGLAGRDNEQFF. The V and J genes are TRBV7-2 and TRBJ2-1; 9 bases fit TRBD2. The trim removed 5 bases at V and 5 bases at J, leaving 13 bases unmatched. The CDR3 runs 17 residues. CDR1 and CDR2 (germline): SGHTA, FQGNSA.

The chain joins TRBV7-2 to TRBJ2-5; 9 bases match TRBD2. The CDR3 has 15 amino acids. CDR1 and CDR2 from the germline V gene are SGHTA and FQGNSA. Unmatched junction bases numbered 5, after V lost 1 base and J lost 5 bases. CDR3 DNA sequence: TGTGCCAGCAGCTTAGATAGCGGGAGTTCGGAGACCCAGTACTTC. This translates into CASSLDSGSSETQYF.

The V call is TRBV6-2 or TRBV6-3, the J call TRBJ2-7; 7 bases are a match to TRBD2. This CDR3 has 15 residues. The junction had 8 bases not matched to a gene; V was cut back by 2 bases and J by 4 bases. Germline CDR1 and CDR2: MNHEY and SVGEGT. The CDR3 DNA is TGTGCCAGCAGTTACGAGGGAGGGGATATGTACGAGCAGTACTTC. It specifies CASSYEGGDMYEQYF.

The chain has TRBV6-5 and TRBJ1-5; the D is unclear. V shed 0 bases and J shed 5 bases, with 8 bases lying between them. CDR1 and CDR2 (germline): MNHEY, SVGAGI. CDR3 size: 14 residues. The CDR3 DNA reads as TGTGCCAGCAGTTACTCTCGGAGGGATCAGCCCCAGCATTTT. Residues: CASSYSRRDQPQHF.

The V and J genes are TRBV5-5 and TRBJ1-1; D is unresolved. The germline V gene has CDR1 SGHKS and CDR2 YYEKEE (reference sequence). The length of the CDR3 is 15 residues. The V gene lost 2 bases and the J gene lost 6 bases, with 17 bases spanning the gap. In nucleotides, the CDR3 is TGTGCCAGCAGCTTCGTTTTGCGTGGACCCCCTGAAGCTTTCTTT. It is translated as CASSFVLRGPPEAFF. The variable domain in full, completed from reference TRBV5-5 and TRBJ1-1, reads DAGVTQSPTHLIKTRGQQVTLRCSPISGHKSVSWYQQVLGQGPQFIFQYYEKEERGRGNFPDRFSARQFPNYSSELNVNALLLGDSALYLCASSFVLRGPPEAFFGQGTRLTVV.

CDR3 sequence (DNA): TGCGCCAGCAGCCAGGCTTGGGACACAGATACGCAGTATTTT. Amino acids: CASSQAWDTDTQYF. This sequence joins TRBV4-3 and TRBJ2-3; D gene unclear. V dropped 3 bases and J dropped 2 bases, with 9 bases sitting between them. CDR3 length: 14 amino acids. CDR1 LGHNA and CDR2 YSLEER come from the germline V gene.

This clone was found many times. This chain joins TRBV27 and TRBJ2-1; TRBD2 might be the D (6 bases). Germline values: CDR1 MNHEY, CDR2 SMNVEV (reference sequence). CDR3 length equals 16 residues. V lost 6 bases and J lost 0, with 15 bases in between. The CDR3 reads CASSLTSLGSYNEQFF. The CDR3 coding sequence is TGTGCCAGCAGCCTAACTAGCTTAGGCTCCTACAATGAGCAGTTCTTC.

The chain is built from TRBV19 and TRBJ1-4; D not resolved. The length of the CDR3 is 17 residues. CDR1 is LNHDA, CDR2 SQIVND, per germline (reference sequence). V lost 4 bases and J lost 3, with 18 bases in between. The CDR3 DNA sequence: TGTGCCAGTAGTAACCTCTGGGTGCAAGAATCTAATGAAAAACTGTTTTTT. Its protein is CASSNLWVQESNEKLFF.

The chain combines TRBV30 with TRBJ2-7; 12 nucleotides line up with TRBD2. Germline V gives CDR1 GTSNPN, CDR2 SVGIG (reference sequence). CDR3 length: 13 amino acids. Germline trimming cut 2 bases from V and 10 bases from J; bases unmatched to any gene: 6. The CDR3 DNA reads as TGTGCCTGGAGTAATGGACTAGCGGGACCTCAGTACTTC. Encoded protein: CAWSNGLAGPQYF.

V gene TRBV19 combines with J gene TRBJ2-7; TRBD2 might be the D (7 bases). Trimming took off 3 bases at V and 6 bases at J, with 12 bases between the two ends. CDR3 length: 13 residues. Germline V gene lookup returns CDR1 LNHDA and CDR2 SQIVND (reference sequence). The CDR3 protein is CASSISGGGEQYF. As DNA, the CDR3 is TGTGCCAGTAGTATCTCGGGGGGCGGCGAGCAGTACTTC.

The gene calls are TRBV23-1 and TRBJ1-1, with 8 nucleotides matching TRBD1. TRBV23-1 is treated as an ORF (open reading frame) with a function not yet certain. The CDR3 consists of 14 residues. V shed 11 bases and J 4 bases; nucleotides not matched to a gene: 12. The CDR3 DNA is TGCGCCTTTACTGGACAGGGTCGTTCCACTGAAGCTTTCTTT. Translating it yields CAFTGQGRSTEAFF.

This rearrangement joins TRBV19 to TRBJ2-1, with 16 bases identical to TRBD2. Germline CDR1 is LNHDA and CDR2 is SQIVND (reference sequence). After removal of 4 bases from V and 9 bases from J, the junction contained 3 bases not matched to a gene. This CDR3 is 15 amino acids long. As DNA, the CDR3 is TGTGCCAGTAGTAGGGGACTAGCGGGAGGGGGTGAGCAGTTCTTC. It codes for CASSRGLAGGGEQFF.

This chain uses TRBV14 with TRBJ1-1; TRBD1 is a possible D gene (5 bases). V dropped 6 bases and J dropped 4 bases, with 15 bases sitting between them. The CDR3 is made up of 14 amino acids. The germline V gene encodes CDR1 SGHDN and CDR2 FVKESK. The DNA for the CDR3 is TGTGCCAGCAGTTCTGACCGGGGCGGCACTGAAGCTTTCTTT. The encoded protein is CASSSDRGGTEAFF.

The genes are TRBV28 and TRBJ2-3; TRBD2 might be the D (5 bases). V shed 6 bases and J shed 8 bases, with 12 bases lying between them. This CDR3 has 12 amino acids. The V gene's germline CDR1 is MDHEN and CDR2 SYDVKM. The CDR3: CASRIADSTQYF. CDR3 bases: TGTGCCAGCAGGATCGCGGACTCTACGCAGTATTTT.

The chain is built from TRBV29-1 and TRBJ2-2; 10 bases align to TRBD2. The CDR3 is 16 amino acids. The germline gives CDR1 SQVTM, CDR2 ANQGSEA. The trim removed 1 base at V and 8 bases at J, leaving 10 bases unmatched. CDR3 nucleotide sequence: TGCAGCGTTGAAGGAGTAGGGACTAGCGACAGGGGGGAGCTGTTTTTT. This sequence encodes CSVEGVGTSDRGELFF.

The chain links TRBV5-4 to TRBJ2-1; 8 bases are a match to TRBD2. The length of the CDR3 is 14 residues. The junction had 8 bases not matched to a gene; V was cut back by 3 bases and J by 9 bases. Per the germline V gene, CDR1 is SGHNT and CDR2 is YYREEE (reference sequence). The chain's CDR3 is CASSSTGRGPEQFF. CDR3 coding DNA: TGTGCCAGCAGCTCCACCGGGAGGGGTCCTGAGCAGTTCTTC.